The clone carrying this TCR beta chain was counted ten times or more. What it binds is unknown. TCRdb fed the reads into MiXCR, producing one record per CDR3 protein. The table lists approximately 100,000 distinct CDR3 sequences, under 25% of them singletons. The record originates from a study of T cell repertoires in cytomegalovirus infection. Study-level information: Matching HLA type and CMV infection were both indicated by public TCR beta signatures.

Study findings and constraints: Accumulated public TCR beta family frequency recognized individuals carrying CMV together with the relevant HLA. HLA-C-restricted, CMV-specific TCR beta clonotypes were dominant ex vivo.

J gave up 4 bases and V 6 bases, and 14 bases lay outside the gene matches. The CDR3 contains 17 residues. Germline V CDR1 and CDR2: MNHNS, SASEGT. The receptor was isolated from a human donor in good health (CMV status not recorded). Some clones in this sample may be carry-over from other donors' samples. The V call is TRBV6-1, the J call TRBJ2-3, with 9 bases aligning to TRBD2. The sequencing sample was made of CD8+ T cells from PBMCs. The CDR3 region is CASSLGGGGAVPDTQYF. Here the CDR3 DNA reads TGTGCCAGCAGCCTTGGTGGCGGGGGGGCGGTCCCAGATACGCAGTATTTT.